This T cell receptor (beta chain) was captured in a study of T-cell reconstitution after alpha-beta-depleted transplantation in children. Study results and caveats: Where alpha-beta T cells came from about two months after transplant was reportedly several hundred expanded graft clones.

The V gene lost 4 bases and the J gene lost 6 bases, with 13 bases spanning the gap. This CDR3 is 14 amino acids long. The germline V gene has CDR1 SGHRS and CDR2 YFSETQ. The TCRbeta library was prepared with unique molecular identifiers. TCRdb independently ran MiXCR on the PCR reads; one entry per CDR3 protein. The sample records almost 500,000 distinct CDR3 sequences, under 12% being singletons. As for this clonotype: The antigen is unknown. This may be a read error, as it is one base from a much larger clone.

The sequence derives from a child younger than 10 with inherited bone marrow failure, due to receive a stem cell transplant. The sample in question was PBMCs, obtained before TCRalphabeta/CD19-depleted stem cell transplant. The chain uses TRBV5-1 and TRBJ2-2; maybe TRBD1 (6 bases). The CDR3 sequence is CASSIMNRAGELFF. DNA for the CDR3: TGCGCCAGCAGCATCATGAACAGGGCCGGGGAGCTGTTTTTT.